One and the same sample provided the 29 T cell receptor beta chains below, sequenced in a study of T-cell reconstitution after alpha-beta-depleted transplantation in children. Molecular barcoding with unique molecular identifiers was used for the TCRbeta library. TCRdb passed the PCR reads through MiXCR, listing each CDR3 protein once. The data contain around 300,000 distinct CDR3 sequences, about 9.4% of them singletons. The sequenced sample was PBMCs, obtained before TCRalphabeta/CD19-depleted stem cell transplant. Receptors were obtained from a boy under two years old with acute myeloid leukemia, due to receive a stem cell transplant.

This clonotype was recorded many times. V usage is TRBV4-3 and J usage is TRBJ2-4; unclear D gene. This CDR3 region has 13 residues. V was cut by 1 base and J by 5 bases, with 6 bases left in between. The germline CDR1 and CDR2 sequences are LGHNA and YSLEER. DNA for the CDR3: TGCGCCAGCAGCCAAGTACCCCAAAACATTCAGTACTTC. This sequence encodes CASSQVPQNIQYF.

This clonotype was seen ten or more times. The J gene is TRBJ2-6, the V gene TRBV4-3; 7 bases are shared with TRBD1. The CDR3 runs to 18 residues. Germline CDR1 reads LGHNA; CDR2 reads YSLEER. The V segment lost 0 bases and the J segment 0 bases; nucleotides outside the gene matches: 5. The CDR3, as DNA: TGCGCCAGCAGCCAAGATCGAGGGGGCGGCTCTGGGGCCAACGTCCTGACTTTC. Protein product: CASSQDRGGGSGANVLTF.

This clonotype was counted at least ten times. This chain connects TRBV5-1 to TRBJ1-2; D might be TRBD1 (6 bases). There are 14 residues in the CDR3. The V end was cut by 0 bases, the J end by 5 bases, with 11 bases between. The germline V gene has CDR1 SGHRS and CDR2 YFSETQ. In DNA, the CDR3 is TGCGCCAGCAGCTTGGAAGGGGGTTGGTATGGCTACACCTTC. Translation gives CASSLEGGWYGYTF.

There are many counts of this clonotype. The CDR3, as DNA: TGTGCCAGCAGTTCGGAGGACGGCCTACTATTCATGAACACTGAAGCTTTCTTT. Protein product: CASSSEDGLLFMNTEAFF. The J gene is TRBJ1-1, the V gene TRBV28, with D unresolved. CDR3 size: 18 residues. V lost 4 bases, J lost 0 bases, and 21 bases lay in between. Per the germline V gene, CDR1 is MDHEN and CDR2 is SYDVKM.

This clonotype was counted at least ten times. The gene calls are TRBV12-3 or TRBV12-4 and TRBJ2-3; 10 bases agree with TRBD2. The J segment lost 1 base and the V segment lost 6 bases, leaving 4 bases of the junction unmatched. The CDR3 contains 15 residues. This CDR3 is CASSPLAGGTDTQYF. The DNA of the CDR3 is TGTGCCAGCAGCCCCCTAGCGGGGGGCACAGATACGCAGTATTTT.

This clonotype has only a few counts. The chain uses TRBV7-9 and TRBJ1-4, with D maybe TRBD1 (6 bases). The CDR3 has 14 residues. The V end was cut by 5 bases, the J end by 4 bases, with 11 bases between. CDR1 and CDR2 (germline): SEHNR, FQNEAQ (reference sequence). The CDR3 nucleotides are TGTGCCAGCAGCCTGACAGGCCGTAATGAAAAACTGTTTTTT. It yields the protein CASSLTGRNEKLFF.

In this sample, this clonotype turned up many times. The chain has TRBV7-6 and TRBJ2-5; D not certain. Germline CDR1 SGHVS, CDR2 FNYEAQ. V was pared by 1 base and J by 4 bases, with 4 bases between. The CDR3 is 12 amino acids. The CDR3 sequence is CASSLEVETQYF. The CDR3 DNA reads as TGTGCCAGCAGCTTAGAGGTAGAGACCCAGTACTTC.

This clonotype appeared many times. The chain carries TRBV10-3 and TRBJ2-7, with 8 bases fitting TRBD1. Germline V CDR1 and CDR2: ENHRY, SYGVKD. Germline trimming cut 6 bases from V and 2 bases from J; bases unmatched to any gene: 0. This CDR3 contains 12 residues. CDR3 nucleotide sequence: TGTGCCATCAGACAGGGGGCCTACGAGCAGTACTTC. As protein: CAIRQGAYEQYF.

There are many counts of this clonotype. The rearrangement links TRBV7-8 to TRBJ2-3, with 9 bases that match TRBD1. The V gene's germline CDR1 is SGHVS and CDR2 FQNEAQ. The CDR3 sequence is 16 residues long. V shed 5 bases and J 9 bases; nucleotides not matched to a gene: 15. CDR3 sequence reads: CASSMDRGGPRGTQYF. DNA of the CDR3: TGTGCCAGCAGCATGGACAGGGGAGGCCCCCGGGGCACGCAGTATTTT.

This clonotype was seen at least ten times. The chain carries TRBV12-3 or TRBV12-4 and TRBJ2-3, with 9 bases that match TRBD2. The V and J ends lost 8 bases and 1 base, in that order; junction bases with no gene match: 10. This CDR3 spans 16 amino acids. The CDR3 DNA sequence: TGTGCCAGCCAGCCACTAGCGGGTCGTGGCACAGATACGCAGTATTTT. This translates into CASQPLAGRGTDTQYF.

This clonotype has at least ten counts. The gene calls are TRBV9 and TRBJ2-3; TRBD2 aligns across 16 bases. V lost 7 bases, J lost 0 bases, and 2 bases stayed unmatched. The germline gives CDR1 SGDLS, CDR2 YYNGEE. This CDR3 spans 16 amino acids. CDR3 in DNA: TGTGCCAGCGGGGGACTAGCGGGAGGGAGCACAGATACGCAGTATTTT. Protein sequence: CASGGLAGGSTDTQYF.

The genes are TRBV20-1 and TRBJ2-5; 10 nucleotides match TRBD2. Germline values: CDR1 DFQATT, CDR2 SNEGSKA (reference sequence). After removal of 5 bases from V and 4 bases from J, the junction contained 7 bases not matched to a gene. The CDR3 loop spans 14 amino acids. The CDR3 nucleotides read TGCAGTGCTCCCCGGAGCGGGAGGGGAGAGACCCAGTACTTC. As protein: CSAPRSGRGETQYF.

This clonotype was picked up a small number of times. The chain has TRBV5-5 and TRBJ2-2, with 15 bases matching TRBD2. V gave up 3 bases and J gave up 2 bases; unmatched junction bases: 2. CDR3 length: 17 residues. CDR1 is SGHKS and CDR2 is YYEKEE in the germline V gene (reference sequence). CDR3 DNA: TGTGCCAGCAGCTCGGGACTAGCGGGGGGTAACACCGGGGAGCTGTTTTTT. Amino acid sequence: CASSSGLAGGNTGELFF. Variable domain in full (rest from reference TRBV5-5 and TRBJ2-2): DAGVTQSPTHLIKTRGQQVTLRCSPISGHKSVSWYQQVLGQGPQFIFQYYEKEERGRGNFPDRFSARQFPNYSSELNVNALLLGDSALYLCASSSGLAGGNTGELFFGEGSRLTVL.

The sample holds many counts of this clonotype. The chain carries TRBV7-3 and TRBJ2-1; D tentatively fits TRBD1 or TRBD2 (6 bases each). Germline V CDR1 and CDR2: SGHTA, FQGTGA. The CDR3 runs 13 residues. V lost 5 bases and J lost 8, with 13 bases in between. The CDR3 sequence is CASSRGGLHEQFF. The CDR3 nucleotides are TGTGCCAGCAGCCGAGGGGGGCTCCATGAGCAGTTCTTC.

This clonotype was seen at least ten times. This chain joins TRBV7-8 and TRBJ2-3, with D unresolved. The CDR3 totals 15 residues. V was trimmed by 5 bases and J by 1 base, leaving 13 bases between them. CDR1 and CDR2 from the germline V gene are SGHVS and FQNEAQ. CDR3 sequence: CASSPQVGGTDTQYF. The CDR3 bases are TGTGCCAGCAGCCCCCAGGTGGGTGGCACAGATACGCAGTATTTT.

This clonotype was counted many times. The chain links TRBV5-1 to TRBJ1-5, with 7 positions matching TRBD1. Germline V gives CDR1 SGHRS, CDR2 YFSETQ. V gave up 0 bases and J gave up 4 bases; unmatched junction bases: 13. The CDR3 has 18 residues. DNA for the CDR3: TGCGCCAGCAGCTTGGGGGACGGCTTACCAGGGGGGAATCAGCCCCAGCATTTT. It codes for CASSLGDGLPGGNQPQHF.

This clonotype was observed at least ten times. The chain has TRBV5-1 and TRBJ2-3, with TRBD1 identical over 9 bases. Germline CDR1 SGHRS, CDR2 YFSETQ. This CDR3 is 17 amino acids long. V was pared by 3 bases and J by 0 bases, with 8 bases of the junction left unmatched. In DNA form, the CDR3 reads TGCGCCAGCAGCTCTCGAGACAGGGGGTATAGCACAGATACGCAGTATTTT. The encoded protein is CASSSRDRGYSTDTQYF.

The sample holds many counts of this clonotype. Sequence at one end of the junction differs from germline and may be a read error. V and J are TRBV5-5 and TRBJ1-2; TRBD1 is a possible D gene (5 bases). CDR1 is SGHKS and CDR2 is YYEKEE in the germline V gene (reference sequence). There are 13 residues in the CDR3. The CDR3 sequence is CPSSWGSGAGYTF. For the CDR3, the DNA is TGTCCCAGCAGCTGGGGGAGTGGGGCTGGCTACACCTTC.

Points on this clonotype: A much larger clone sits a single nucleotide away, making a read error possible. The chain has TRBV20-1 and TRBJ2-7; 10 bases fit TRBD2. Germline V gene lookup returns CDR1 DFQATT and CDR2 SNEGSKA (reference sequence). The junction had 7 bases not matched to a gene; V was cut back by 3 bases and J by 2 bases. The CDR3 is 15 amino acids. The CDR3 sequence is CSASEILAGAYEQYF. CDR3 nucleotide sequence: TGCAGTGCTAGCGAGATCCTAGCGGGGGCCTACGAGCAGTACTTC.

The chain recombines TRBV4-1 with TRBJ2-1; the match to TRBD2 covers 7 bases. The CDR3 runs to 17 residues. V trimming: 3 bases; J trimming: 2 bases; junction bases outside the gene matches: 10. Germline V gene lookup returns CDR1 MGHRA and CDR2 YSYEKL. The CDR3 DNA sequence: TGCGCCAGCAGCCAGGCGCCTAGCGGATCCACCTACAATGAGCAGTTCTTC. Translated: CASSQAPSGSTYNEQFF.

The chain couples TRBV20-1 to TRBJ1-1; possible D gene TRBD1, 5 bases. The CDR3 is 13 amino acids. The V and J ends lost 4 bases and 7 bases respectively, with 16 bases between them. The germline V gene has CDR1 DFQATT and CDR2 SNEGSKA (reference sequence). The chain's CDR3 is CSANGHLFGEAFF. The DNA for the CDR3 is TGCAGTGCTAACGGACATCTTTTCGGTGAAGCTTTCTTT.

The J gene is TRBJ2-3, the V gene TRBV10-3; tentatively, D is TRBD2 (6 bases). V lost 3 bases, J lost 6 bases, and 13 bases lay in between. Germline CDR1 and CDR2: ENHRY and SYGVKD. The CDR3 runs to 14 residues. In nucleotides, the CDR3 is TGTGCCATCAGTGAAGCGGGTCTGGGGGATACGCAGTATTTT. Translated: CAISEAGLGDTQYF.

J is TRBJ2-7 and V is TRBV11-2; TRBD2 matches 14 bases. V gave up 5 bases and J gave up 5 bases; unmatched junction bases: 17. This CDR3 region has 19 residues. Germline V gene data show CDR1 as SGHAT and CDR2 as FQNNGV. For the CDR3, the DNA is TGTGCCAGCAGCCGTTGGGGGGGACTAGCGGGAGTGGCTGGAGACGAGCAGTACTTC. Its protein is CASSRWGGLAGVAGDEQYF.

This clonotype was detected many times. The rearrangement links TRBV20-1 to TRBJ2-7; TRBD1 matches at 9 bases. This CDR3 has 14 amino acids. Unmatched junction bases numbered 8, after V lost 6 bases and J lost 2 bases. Germline lookup yields CDR1 DFQATT and CDR2 SNEGSKA (reference sequence). The CDR3: CSAYFRDRAYEQYF. CDR3 DNA: TGCAGTGCCTACTTTAGGGACAGGGCCTACGAGCAGTACTTC.

Many counts were recorded for this clonotype. The rearrangement joins TRBV7-3 to TRBJ1-1; 9 positions agree with TRBD1. This CDR3 region has 16 residues. Germline-derived CDR1 and CDR2 are SGHTA and FQGTGA. V shed 2 bases, J shed 6 bases, and the junction held 10 bases outside the gene matches. CDR3 protein: CASSLWPGTGGPEAFF. The CDR3 nucleotides read TGTGCCAGCAGCTTATGGCCCGGAACAGGGGGCCCTGAAGCTTTCTTT.

This clonotype was seen at least ten times. The rearrangement links TRBV5-1 to TRBJ1-6; tentative D call: TRBD1 (5 bases). The V end was cut by 0 bases, the J end by 10 bases, with 11 bases between. CDR1 is SGHRS, CDR2 YFSETQ, per germline. The CDR3 covers 14 residues. CDR3 sequence: CASSLDRGSSPLHF. The CDR3 nucleotides read TGCGCCAGCAGCTTGGATAGGGGTTCCTCACCCCTCCACTTT.

This clonotype was counted at least ten times. The rearrangement uses TRBV13 and TRBJ2-6; D not resolved. Trimming pared 4 bases from V and 0 bases from J, leaving 13 bases between. The germline gives CDR1 PRHDT, CDR2 FYEKMQ (reference sequence). CDR3 length equals 17 residues. In DNA, the CDR3 is TGTGCCAGCAGCTACCAGGACGTACCCTCTGGGGCCAACGTCCTGACTTTC. Its protein product is CASSYQDVPSGANVLTF.

This clonotype was detected ten times or more. The V gene is TRBV7-6, the J gene TRBJ2-6; no firm D call. Per germline, CDR1 SGHVS and CDR2 FNYEAQ. With 5 bases removed from V and 1 base from J, the gap between germline ends came to 21 bases. The CDR3 is 19 amino acids. CDR3 residues: CASSPAWSWTWSGANVLTF. The CDR3 DNA is TGTGCCAGCAGCCCAGCTTGGTCCTGGACCTGGTCTGGGGCCAACGTCCTGACTTTC.

This clonotype was detected only a few times. The V gene is TRBV7-9, the J gene TRBJ2-7; D perhaps matches TRBD2 (5 bases). The germline CDR1 and CDR2 sequences are SEHNR and FQNEAQ (reference sequence). The CDR3 covers 15 residues. V was shortened by 4 bases and J by 1 base, with 14 bases between the two germline ends. This CDR3 reads CASSSLDFQSYEQYF. The CDR3 DNA is TGTGCCAGCAGCTCTTTGGACTTTCAGTCCTACGAGCAGTACTTC.